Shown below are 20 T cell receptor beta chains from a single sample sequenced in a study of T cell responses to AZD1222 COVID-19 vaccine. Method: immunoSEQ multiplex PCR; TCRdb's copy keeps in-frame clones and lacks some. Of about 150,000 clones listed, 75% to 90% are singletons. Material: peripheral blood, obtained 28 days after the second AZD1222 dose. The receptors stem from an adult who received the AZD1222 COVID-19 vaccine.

Here the CDR3 DNA reads TGTGCCAGCTCACCCCAGGGAGGAGATACGCAGTATTTT. It encodes CASSPQGGDTQYF. The rearrangement links TRBV18 to TRBJ2-3, with D possibly matching TRBD2 (6 bases). The V end lost 3 bases, the J end lost 5 bases, and 9 bases lay between the germline ends. CDR3 size: 13 residues. CDR1 and CDR2 from the germline V gene are KGHSH and LQKENI.

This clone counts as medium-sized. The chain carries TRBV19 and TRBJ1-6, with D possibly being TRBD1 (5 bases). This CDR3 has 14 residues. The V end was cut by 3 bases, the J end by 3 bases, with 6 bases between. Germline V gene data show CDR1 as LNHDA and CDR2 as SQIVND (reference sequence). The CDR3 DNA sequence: TGTGCCAGTAGTATGGGGGGCTATAATTCACCCCTCCACTTT. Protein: CASSMGGYNSPLHF.

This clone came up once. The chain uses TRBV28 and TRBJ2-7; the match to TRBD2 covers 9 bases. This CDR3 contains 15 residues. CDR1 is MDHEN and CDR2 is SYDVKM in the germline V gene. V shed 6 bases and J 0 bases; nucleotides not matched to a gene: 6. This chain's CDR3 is CASRTPSGASYEQYF. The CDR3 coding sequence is TGTGCCAGCAGAACCCCTAGCGGGGCCTCCTACGAGCAGTACTTC.

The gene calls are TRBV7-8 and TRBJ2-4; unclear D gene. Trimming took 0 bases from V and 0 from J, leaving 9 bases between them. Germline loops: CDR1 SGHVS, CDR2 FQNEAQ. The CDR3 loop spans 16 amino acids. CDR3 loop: CASSLAQPLAKNIQYF. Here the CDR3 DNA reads TGTGCCAGCAGCTTAGCACAGCCCCTAGCCAAAAACATTCAGTACTTC. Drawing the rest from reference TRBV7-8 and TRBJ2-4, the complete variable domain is GAGVSQSPRYKVAKRGQDVALRCDPISGHVSLFWYQQALGQGPEFLTYFQNEAQLDKSGLPSDRFFAERPEGSVSTLKIQRTQQEDSAVYLCASSLAQPLAKNIQYFGAGTRLSVL.

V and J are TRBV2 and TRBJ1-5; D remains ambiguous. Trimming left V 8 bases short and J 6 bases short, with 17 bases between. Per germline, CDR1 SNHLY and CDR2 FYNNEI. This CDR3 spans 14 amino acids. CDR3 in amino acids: CASGEWAGSQPQHF. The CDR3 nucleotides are TGTGCCAGCGGAGAGTGGGCGGGTAGTCAGCCCCAGCATTTT.

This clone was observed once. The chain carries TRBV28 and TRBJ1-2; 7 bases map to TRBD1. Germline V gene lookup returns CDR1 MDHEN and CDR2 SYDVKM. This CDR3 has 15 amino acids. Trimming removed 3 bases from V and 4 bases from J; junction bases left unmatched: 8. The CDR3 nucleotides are TGTGCCAGCAGTTTGAGTGACAGGGTGGCCTATGGCTACACCTTC. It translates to CASSLSDRVAYGYTF.

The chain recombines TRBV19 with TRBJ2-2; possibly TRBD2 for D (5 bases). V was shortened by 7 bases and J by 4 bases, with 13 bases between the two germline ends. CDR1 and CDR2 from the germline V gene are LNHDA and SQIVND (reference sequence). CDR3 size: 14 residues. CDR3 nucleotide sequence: TGTGCCAGTAACGAGGGAGTAAGCACCGGGGAGCTGTTTTTT. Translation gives CASNEGVSTGELFF. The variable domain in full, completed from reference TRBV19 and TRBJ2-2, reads DGGITQSPKYLFRKEGQNVTLSCEQNLNHDAMYWYRQDPGQGLRLIYYSQIVNDFQKGDIAEGYSVSREKKESFPLTVTSAQKNPTAFYLCASNEGVSTGELFFGEGSRLTVL.

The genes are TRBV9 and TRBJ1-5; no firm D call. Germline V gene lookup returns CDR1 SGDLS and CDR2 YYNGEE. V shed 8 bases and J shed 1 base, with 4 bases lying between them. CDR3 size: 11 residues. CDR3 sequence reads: CARGSNQPQHF. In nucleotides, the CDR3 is TGTGCCAGGGGGAGCAATCAGCCCCAGCATTTT.

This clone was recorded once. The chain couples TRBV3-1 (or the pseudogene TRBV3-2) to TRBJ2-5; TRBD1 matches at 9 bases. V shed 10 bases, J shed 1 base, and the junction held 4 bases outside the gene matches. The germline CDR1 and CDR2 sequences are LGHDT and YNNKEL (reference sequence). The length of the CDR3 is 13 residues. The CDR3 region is CAKGTGSQETQYF. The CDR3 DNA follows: TGTGCCAAGGGGACAGGGAGCCAAGAGACCCAGTACTTC.

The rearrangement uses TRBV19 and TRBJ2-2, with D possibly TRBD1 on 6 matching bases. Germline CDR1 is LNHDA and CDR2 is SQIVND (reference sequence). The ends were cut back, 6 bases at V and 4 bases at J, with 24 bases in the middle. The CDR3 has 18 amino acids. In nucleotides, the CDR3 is TGTGCCAGTAGCGAATTTCCTTCCGGGACACCGTTCACCGGGGAGCTGTTTTTT. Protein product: CASSEFPSGTPFTGELFF.

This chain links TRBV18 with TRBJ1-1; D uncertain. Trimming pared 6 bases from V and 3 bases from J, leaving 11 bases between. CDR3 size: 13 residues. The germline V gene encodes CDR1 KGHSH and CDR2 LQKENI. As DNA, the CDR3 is TGTGCCAGCTCTCCAGTTATAGACACTGAAGCTTTCTTT. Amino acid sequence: CASSPVIDTEAFF.

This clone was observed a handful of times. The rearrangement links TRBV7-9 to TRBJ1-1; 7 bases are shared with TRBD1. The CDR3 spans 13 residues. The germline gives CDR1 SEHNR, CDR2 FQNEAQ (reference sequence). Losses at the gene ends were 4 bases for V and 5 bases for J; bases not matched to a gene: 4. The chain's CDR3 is CASSSTGVTEAFF. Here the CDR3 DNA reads TGTGCCAGCAGCTCTACAGGGGTGACTGAAGCTTTCTTT.

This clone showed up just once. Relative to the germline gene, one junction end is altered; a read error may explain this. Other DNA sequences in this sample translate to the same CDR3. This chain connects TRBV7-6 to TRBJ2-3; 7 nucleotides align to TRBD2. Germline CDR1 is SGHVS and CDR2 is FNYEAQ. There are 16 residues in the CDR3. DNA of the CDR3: TGCGCCAGCAGCTTAGAAGGGGCGGGAGTGGGAGATACGCAGTATTTT. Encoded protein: CASSLEGAGVGDTQYF. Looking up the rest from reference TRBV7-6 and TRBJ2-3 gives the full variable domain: GAGVSQSPRYKVTKRGQDVALRCDPISGHVSLYWYRQALGQGPEFLTYFNYEAQQDKSGLPNDRFSAERPEGSISTLTIQRTEQRDSAMYRCASSLEGAGVGDTQYFGPGTRLTVL.

CDR3 protein: CASSQLPGGKTQYF. The CDR3 DNA sequence: TGTGCCAGCAGCCAACTCCCCGGGGGCAAGACCCAGTACTTC. J is TRBJ2-5 and V is TRBV3-1 (or the pseudogene TRBV3-2), with D possibly being TRBD1 or TRBD2 (6 bases each). Germline values: CDR1 LGHDT, CDR2 YNNKEL (reference sequence). V gave up 2 bases and J gave up 6 bases, with 13 bases separating them. The CDR3 extends over 14 amino acids.

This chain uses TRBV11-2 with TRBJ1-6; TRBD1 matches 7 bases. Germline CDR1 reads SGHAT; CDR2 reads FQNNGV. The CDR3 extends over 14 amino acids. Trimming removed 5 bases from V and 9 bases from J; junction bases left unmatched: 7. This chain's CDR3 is CASSQAGGGSPLHF. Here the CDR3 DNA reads TGTGCCAGCAGCCAGGCAGGGGGGGGTTCACCCCTCCACTTT.

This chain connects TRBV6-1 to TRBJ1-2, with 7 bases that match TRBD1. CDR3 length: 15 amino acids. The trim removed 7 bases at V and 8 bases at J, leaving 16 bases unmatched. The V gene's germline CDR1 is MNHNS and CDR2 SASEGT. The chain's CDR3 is CASTQGETGRTGYTF. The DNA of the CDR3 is TGTGCCAGCACCCAGGGGGAGACGGGACGGACCGGCTACACCTTC.

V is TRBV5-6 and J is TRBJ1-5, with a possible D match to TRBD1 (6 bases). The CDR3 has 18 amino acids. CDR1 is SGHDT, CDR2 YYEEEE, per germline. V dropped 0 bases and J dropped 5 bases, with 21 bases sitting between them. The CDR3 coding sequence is TGTGCCAGCAGCTTGGCCAAAGGTCGGGGGCGCCTAGATCAGCCCCAGCATTTT. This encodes CASSLAKGRGRLDQPQHF.

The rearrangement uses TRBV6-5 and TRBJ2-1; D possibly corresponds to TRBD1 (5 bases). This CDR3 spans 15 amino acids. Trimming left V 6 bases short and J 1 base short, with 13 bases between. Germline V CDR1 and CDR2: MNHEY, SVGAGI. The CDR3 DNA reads TGTGCCAGCAGACCAGGGTTGCTGTCCTACAATGAGCAGTTCTTC. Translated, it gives CASRPGLLSYNEQFF.

The CDR3 loop reads CASSAGTGNTEAFF. CDR3 in DNA: TGTGCCAGTAGCGCCGGGACAGGAAACACTGAAGCTTTCTTT. V usage is TRBV19 and J usage is TRBJ1-1; 8 positions agree with TRBD1. V was clipped by 6 bases and J by 2 bases; unmatched bases: 5. Germline V gives CDR1 LNHDA, CDR2 SQIVND (reference sequence). The CDR3 loop spans 14 amino acids.

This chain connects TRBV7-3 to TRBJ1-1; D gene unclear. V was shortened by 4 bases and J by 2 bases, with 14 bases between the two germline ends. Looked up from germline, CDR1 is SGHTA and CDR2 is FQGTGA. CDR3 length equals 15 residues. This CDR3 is CASSSFDTFNTEAFF. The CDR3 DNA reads TGTGCCAGCAGCTCGTTCGATACATTTAACACTGAAGCTTTCTTT.